The 31 T cell receptor beta chains presented below share a single source sample, sequenced in a study of T-cell memory formation after mild COVID-19 (dated by TCRdb to the early 2020s). To prepare the library, 5' RACE was applied. Data came from an Illumina NovaSeq 6000. The public sequencing data were trimmed at Q25 with fastp and processed into clonotypes with MiXCR by TCRdb, which kept only in-frame beta chains. Every entry covers one CDR3 protein and lists the most common genes and DNA from its rows. A total of about 310,000 distinct CDR3 sequences appear in this sample, less than 20% of them only once. 22% of the sample lies in the top ten. Sequencing used PBMCs or a T cell subset sorted from them (not recorded which). These receptors were taken from a man between 18 and 35 years old who had mild COVID-19 (a few samples of this study predate the infection). The sample titles of this study are shuffled in the database, so cell type and time point are left out; the donor was told from shared clones.

Comment on this clonotype: An end of the junction differs from the germline gene, which may be a read error. This sequence joins TRBV12-3 or TRBV12-4 and TRBJ2-1; 10 bases map to TRBD2. This CDR3 has 13 amino acids. CDR3 loop: CASSLVGAGGPSF. DNA for the CDR3: TGTGCCAGCAGTTTAGTCGGAGCGGGGGGGCCGTCCTTC.

This clonotype turned up a few times. V and J are TRBV6-5 and TRBJ1-4; no clear D. Looked up from germline, CDR1 is MNHEY and CDR2 is SVGAGI. The CDR3 is 14 residues long. Between the trimmed V and J ends, which lost 3 bases and 3 bases, there was a span of 8 bases. The CDR3 here is CASSYNRPNEKLFF. The CDR3 nucleotides read TGTGCCAGCAGTTATAACCGACCTAATGAAAAACTGTTTTTT.

This clonotype has just a few counts. The chain joins TRBV4-1 to TRBJ1-5; the match to TRBD1 covers 9 bases. With V trimmed by 5 bases and J by 3 bases, 8 bases remained unmatched. Germline V CDR1 and CDR2: MGHRA, YSYEKL. This CDR3 is built from 16 residues. The DNA for the CDR3 is TGCGCCAGCAGCTCGGGACAGGGAGAGTACAATCAGCCCCAGCATTTT. Translating it yields CASSSGQGEYNQPQHF.

Only a few counts were recorded for this clonotype. This chain joins TRBV11-2 and TRBJ2-1; 8 bases map to TRBD1. Trimming at V came to 6 bases and at J to 8 bases, leaving 9 bases not matched to a gene. The CDR3 totals 14 residues. Germline CDR1 SGHAT, CDR2 FQNNGV. The CDR3: CASSRDRTEDEQFF. The CDR3 DNA follows: TGTGCCAGCAGTCGGGACAGGACCGAGGATGAGCAGTTCTTC.

The gene calls are TRBV4-2 and TRBJ2-3, with 8 bases lining up with TRBD2. This CDR3 has 15 amino acids. CDR1 is LGHNA and CDR2 is YNFKEQ in the germline V gene. Trimming removed 0 bases from V and 6 bases from J; junction bases left unmatched: 5. The CDR3 DNA follows: TGTGCCAGCAGCCAAGATACACTAGCGGCGGATACGCAGTATTTT. As protein: CASSQDTLAADTQYF.

The CDR3 DNA is TGCAGTGCCGGGGGATCTTTGATGGAGACCCAGTACTTC. Residues: CSAGGSLMETQYF. The chain employs TRBV20-1 and TRBJ2-5; D possibly corresponds to TRBD2 (6 bases). Germline V CDR1 and CDR2: DFQATT, SNEGSKA (reference sequence). V was pared by 6 bases and J by 5 bases, with 16 bases between. This CDR3 region has 13 residues.

This chain connects TRBV12-3 or TRBV12-4 to TRBJ2-4; a possible D gene is TRBD1 (5 bases). The CDR3 length is 16 residues. The germline V and J ends were trimmed by 2 bases and 0 bases, with 11 bases remaining between them. CDR3 residues: CASSLRQTLAKNIQYF. CDR3 in DNA: TGTGCCAGCAGTTTACGACAGACCTTAGCCAAAAACATTCAGTACTTC.

This clonotype was recorded many times. At one end the junction does not follow the germline gene, possibly because of a read error. The chain recombines TRBV5-1 with TRBJ2-3, with 9 nucleotides matching TRBD1. This CDR3 is 14 amino acids long. Germline V gene lookup returns CDR1 SGHRS and CDR2 YFSETQ. The CDR3 is CASSLRQGADTQYF. The CDR3 DNA sequence: TGTGCCAGCAGTTTACGACAGGGGGCAGATACGCAGTATTTT. The variable domain in full, completed from reference TRBV5-1 and TRBJ2-3, reads KAGVTQTPRYLIKTRGQQVTLSCSPISGHRSVSWYQQTPGQGLQFLFEYFSETQRNKGNFPGRFSGRQFSNSRSEMNVSTLELGDSALYLCASSLRQGADTQYFGPGTRLTVL.

The chain carries TRBV27 and TRBJ1-5; possible D gene TRBD1, 6 bases. CDR3 length: 13 amino acids. The V and J ends lost 8 bases and 6 bases respectively, with 14 bases between them. The germline CDR1 and CDR2 sequences are MNHEY and SMNVEV (reference sequence). As DNA, the CDR3 is TGTGCCAGCGGAACTACAGGGTTTCAGCCCCAGCATTTT. Its protein is CASGTTGFQPQHF.

V usage is TRBV4-1 and J usage is TRBJ1-2, with D possibly TRBD1 on 6 matching bases. V was clipped by 2 bases and J by 6 bases, with 22 bases between them. This CDR3 is built from 17 residues. Germline lookup yields CDR1 MGHRA and CDR2 YSYEKL. The CDR3 here is CASSQTGSRPFRDGYTF. The CDR3 nucleotides are TGCGCCAGCAGCCAAACAGGGTCTAGACCATTTCGGGATGGCTACACCTTC.

This rearrangement joins TRBV6-5 to TRBJ2-2; TRBD1 might be the D (5 bases). V lost 2 bases and J lost 3, with 7 bases in between. Per germline, CDR1 MNHEY and CDR2 SVGAGI. The CDR3 consists of 14 residues. CDR3 residues: CASSYQGDTGELFF. CDR3 in DNA: TGTGCCAGCAGTTACCAGGGCGACACCGGGGAGCTGTTTTTT.

The chain has TRBV6-5 and TRBJ1-5, with 8 nucleotides matching TRBD1. With V trimmed by 6 bases and J by 6 bases, 10 bases remained unmatched. Per the germline V gene, CDR1 is MNHEY and CDR2 is SVGAGI. The CDR3 is made up of 15 amino acids. CDR3 DNA: TGTGCCAGCAGCGCCGGACAGGGAACAATTCAGCCCCAGCATTTT. Translation gives CASSAGQGTIQPQHF.

This clonotype was seen just once. CDR3 in DNA: TGTGCCAGCACACCCGAGGGGAGAGATCAGCCCCAGCATTTT. It is translated as CASTPEGRDQPQHF. V is TRBV2 and J is TRBJ1-5, with D tentatively TRBD1 (5 bases). CDR3 length equals 14 residues. V was trimmed by 7 bases and J by 5 bases, leaving 15 bases between them. The germline V gene encodes CDR1 SNHLY and CDR2 FYNNEI. Full variable domain (rest looked up from reference TRBV2 and TRBJ1-5): EPEVTQTPSHQVTQMGQEVILRCVPISNHLYFYWYRQILGQKVEFLVSFYNNEISEKSEIFDDQFSVERPDGSNFTLKIRSTKLEDSAMYFCASTPEGRDQPQHFGDGTRLSIL.

This clonotype occurred many times. The V gene is TRBV5-1, the J gene TRBJ2-3; possibly TRBD1 or TRBD2 for D (5 bases each). Germline V gives CDR1 SGHRS, CDR2 YFSETQ. V gave up 1 base and J gave up 1 base, with 13 bases separating them. CDR3 length equals 16 residues. CDR3 sequence reads: CASSLRPSGRTDTQYF. In DNA, the CDR3 is TGCGCCAGCAGCTTGCGGCCGTCGGGGCGCACAGATACGCAGTATTTT.

This clonotype was counted ten times or more. CDR3: CSVAPRQGGNYGYTF. The CDR3 DNA is TGCAGCGTTGCCCCCCGACAGGGGGGTAACTATGGCTACACCTTC. The V call is TRBV29-1, the J call TRBJ1-2; TRBD1 matches 9 bases. The CDR3 length is 15 residues. V gave up 4 bases and J gave up 1 base; unmatched junction bases: 7. Germline V CDR1 and CDR2: SQVTM, ANQGSEA.

This clonotype has more than one count but fewer than ten. The chain has TRBV4-2 and TRBJ2-3; TRBD2 agrees at 14 bases. CDR1 and CDR2 (germline): LGHNA, YNFKEQ. The CDR3 has 17 residues. V gave up 2 bases and J gave up 1 base; unmatched junction bases: 2. The CDR3 region has the DNA TGTGCCAGCAGCCAACTGGGACTAGCGGGGGGCACAGATACGCAGTATTTT. Its protein product is CASSQLGLAGGTDTQYF.

The rearrangement joins TRBV5-5 to TRBJ1-5; D perhaps matches TRBD1 (5 bases). This CDR3 is 15 amino acids long. Trimming shortened V by 1 base and J by 4 bases, and 12 bases separated the two germline ends. The germline CDR1 and CDR2 sequences are SGHKS and YYEKEE (reference sequence). CDR3: CASSLNDRSNQPQHF. Here the CDR3 DNA reads TGTGCCAGCAGCTTGAACGACAGAAGTAATCAGCCCCAGCATTTT.

The sample holds a few counts of this clonotype. The chain recombines TRBV19 with TRBJ1-1; D uncertain. V lost 6 bases and J lost 8, with 16 bases in between. CDR3 size: 13 residues. Germline values: CDR1 LNHDA, CDR2 SQIVND (reference sequence). The CDR3 protein is CASREKAQPEAFF. The CDR3 coding sequence is TGTGCCAGTAGAGAGAAGGCCCAACCGGAAGCTTTCTTT.

This clonotype was counted only a few times. The J gene is TRBJ2-7, the V gene TRBV7-3, with 7 bases that match TRBD1. Germline V gives CDR1 SGHTA, CDR2 FQGTGA. The CDR3 is made up of 14 amino acids. V was pared by 5 bases and J by 6 bases, with 10 bases of the junction left unmatched. The CDR3 bases are TGTGCCAGCAGCATACAGGGGCAGGTCTCCGAGCAGTACTTC. Protein: CASSIQGQVSEQYF. The entire variable domain, with the rest obtained from reference TRBV7-3 and TRBJ2-7, is as follows: GAGVSQTPSNKVTEKGKYVELRCDPISGHTALYWYRQSLGQGPEFLIYFQGTGAADDSGLPNDRFFAVRPEGSVSTLKIQRTERGDSAVYLCASSIQGQVSEQYFGPGTRLTVT.

This clonotype was recorded many times. V is TRBV2 and J is TRBJ1-5, with 7 positions matching TRBD1. CDR3 size: 13 residues. The germline V gene encodes CDR1 SNHLY and CDR2 FYNNEI. With 6 bases clipped from V and 7 bases from J, the junction kept 6 bases outside the gene matches. CDR3 sequence: CASRSTGNQPQHF. The CDR3 nucleotides are TGTGCCAGCAGATCGACAGGGAACCAGCCCCAGCATTTT.

This sequence joins TRBV2 and TRBJ1-3; 8 nucleotides agree with TRBD1. This CDR3 spans 14 amino acids. Germline CDR1 SNHLY, CDR2 FYNNEI. V was pared by 8 bases and J by 0 bases, with 3 bases of the junction left unmatched. The chain's CDR3 is CASPGTGSGNTIYF. The DNA for the CDR3 is TGTGCCAGCCCCGGGACAGGCTCTGGAAACACCATATATTTT.

This clonotype was seen only a few times. CDR3 amino acids: CASSQDQEYGYTF. For the CDR3, the DNA is TGCGCCAGCAGCCAAGATCAGGAGTATGGCTACACCTTC. The chain couples TRBV4-1 to TRBJ1-2; D remains ambiguous. V was cut by 0 bases and J by 5 bases, with 7 bases left in between. The CDR3 is made up of 13 amino acids. Germline values: CDR1 MGHRA, CDR2 YSYEKL.

This clonotype turned up a few times. This rearrangement joins TRBV7-2 to TRBJ1-2, with 7 bases that match TRBD1. Trimming took 5 bases from V and 8 from J; bases not matched to a gene: 17. The CDR3 consists of 16 residues. Looked up from germline, CDR1 is SGHTA and CDR2 is FQGNSA. In nucleotides, the CDR3 is TGTGCCAGCAGCCAACTTTTCCGGGACAGACTTGAGGGCTACACCTTC. Translation gives CASSQLFRDRLEGYTF.

The chain has TRBV10-3 and TRBJ2-1, with D unclear. The V gene lost 3 bases and the J gene lost 3 bases, with 3 bases spanning the gap. Germline CDR1 is ENHRY and CDR2 is SYGVKD. This CDR3 comprises 12 residues. The CDR3 is CAISDSYNEQFF. CDR3 DNA sequence: TGTGCCATCAGTGACAGCTACAATGAGCAGTTCTTC.

The V call is TRBV7-9, the J call TRBJ2-3, with unresolved D. Trimming removed 5 bases at V and 6 bases at J, with 9 bases between. Germline lookup yields CDR1 SEHNR and CDR2 FQNEAQ (reference sequence). This CDR3 region has 12 residues. The CDR3 DNA follows: TGTGCCAGCAGCACAGCAGGTGATACGCAGTATTTT. This codes for CASSTAGDTQYF.

The chain combines TRBV12-3 or TRBV12-4 with TRBJ1-2; D call uncertain. With 5 bases removed from V and 5 bases from J, the gap between germline ends came to 6 bases. The CDR3 length is 11 residues. Here the CDR3 reads CASSRRYGYTF. CDR3 in DNA: TGTGCCAGCAGTCGGCGGTATGGCTACACCTTC.

The table lists this clonotype with a few counts. V and J are TRBV9 and TRBJ2-3; the D is unclear. V was shortened by 0 bases and J by 4 bases, with 6 bases between the two germline ends. The CDR3 consists of 13 residues. Per germline, CDR1 SGDLS and CDR2 YYNGEE. CDR3 loop: CASSVGHSDTQYF. The CDR3 coding sequence is TGTGCCAGCAGCGTAGGACATTCAGATACGCAGTATTTT.

This clonotype has a handful of counts. The rearrangement joins TRBV7-2 to TRBJ2-1, with TRBD1 identical over 7 bases. The CDR3 is 15 amino acids. Germline lookup yields CDR1 SGHTA and CDR2 FQGNSA. The trim removed 1 base at V and 4 bases at J, leaving 4 bases unmatched. The CDR3 protein is CASSLEGARYNEQFF. CDR3 in DNA: TGTGCCAGCAGCTTAGAGGGGGCTAGGTACAATGAGCAGTTCTTC.

The J gene is TRBJ2-7, the V gene TRBV7-2; TRBD1 is a possible D gene (5 bases). Looked up from germline, CDR1 is SGHTA and CDR2 is FQGNSA. The germline V and J ends were trimmed by 0 bases and 4 bases, with 7 bases remaining between them. CDR3 length: 13 residues. The CDR3 reads CASSLAGQYEQYV. The CDR3 DNA reads as TGTGCCAGCAGCTTAGCGGGGCAGTACGAGCAGTACGTC.

This clonotype was seen more than once but under ten times. The V and J genes are TRBV5-6 and TRBJ1-2; weak D call: TRBD1 (6 bases). V dropped 5 bases and J dropped 7 bases, with 18 bases sitting between them. CDR3 length equals 14 residues. Per the germline V gene, CDR1 is SGHDT and CDR2 is YYEEEE. CDR3 DNA sequence: TGTGCCAGCAGGCTCCCGATCAGGGGACTTGGCTACACCTTC. Its translation is CASRLPIRGLGYTF.

V usage is TRBV5-1 and J usage is TRBJ2-3; the match to TRBD2 covers 8 bases. The CDR3 is made up of 17 amino acids. Germline CDR1 reads SGHRS; CDR2 reads YFSETQ. The trim removed 0 bases at V and 4 bases at J, leaving 10 bases unmatched. DNA of the CDR3: TGCGCCAGCAGCTTGGCGGGGTCTAGCGGGTCTTCAGATACGCAGTATTTT. Translating it yields CASSLAGSSGSSDTQYF.